This TCR beta chain was obtained from a study of T-cell memory formation after mild COVID-19. Each CDR3 protein gets one entry after TCRdb re-called the 5' RACE reads with MiXCR. The table includes roughly 240,000 distinct CDR3 sequences, approximately 15% detected once. The origin of this receptor is an adult woman who had mild COVID-19 (a few samples of this study predate the infection). Cell type and time point are not known. The sequenced sample consisted of PBMCs or a T cell subset sorted from them (not recorded which).

This CDR3 is CASSLGRTGEQYF. Here the CDR3 DNA reads TGTGCCAGCAGTTTGGGCAGGACGGGGGAGCAGTACTTC. The chain has TRBV12-3 or TRBV12-4 and TRBJ2-7; D possibly corresponds to TRBD2 (5 bases). V gave up 3 bases and J gave up 7 bases, with 13 bases separating them. This CDR3 has 13 residues.